These 11 T cell receptor beta chains were sequenced from one sample in a study of cytomegalovirus exposure and HLA in healthy donors. The PCR contained 60 Vbeta and 13 Jbeta primers. Generated by immunoSEQ multiplex PCR, the TCRdb table keeps only in-frame clones and is missing some. This table has 75,000 to 90,000 clones, about a tenth appearing once. The sample taken for sequencing was PBMCs. The receptor source for this set is a man aged 60-69 years in good health and CMV-seropositive.

This clone was counted a few times. V and J are TRBV7-2 and TRBJ1-2; 8 bases map to TRBD1. Germline CDR1 is SGHTA and CDR2 is FQGNSA. V lost 2 bases, J lost 5 bases, and 7 bases stayed unmatched. This CDR3 contains 15 residues. The CDR3: CASSLTTGGGYGYTF. The CDR3 nucleotides read TGTGCCAGCAGCTTAACTACAGGGGGGGGATATGGCTACACCTTC. The full variable domain, completed using reference TRBV7-2 and TRBJ1-2, is GAGVSQSPSNKVTEKGKDVELRCDPISGHTALYWYRQSLGQGLEFLIYFQGNSAPDKSGLPSDRFSAERTGGSVSTLTIQRTQQEDSAVYLCASSLTTGGGYGYTFGSGTRLTVV.

This clone was observed a few times. The rearrangement joins TRBV6-6 to TRBJ2-7, with D perhaps TRBD1 (6 bases). Trimming removed 5 bases at V and 2 bases at J, with 19 bases between. Germline assignment: CDR1 MNHNY and CDR2 SVGAGI (reference sequence). This CDR3 is built from 16 residues. This chain's CDR3 is CASSRSGTSPPYEQYV. CDR3 DNA: TGTGCCAGCAGTCGTTCCGGGACATCGCCGCCCTACGAGCAGTACGTC.

DNA of the CDR3: TGTGCCAGCAGCCTGCTAGCGGATAACACCGGGGAGCTGTTTTTT. It yields the protein CASSLLADNTGELFF. The chain recombines TRBV6-5 with TRBJ2-2; 7 bases are shared with TRBD2. Trimming took 6 bases from V and 2 from J; bases not matched to a gene: 6. There are 15 residues in the CDR3. The germline CDR1 and CDR2 sequences are MNHEY and SVGAGI.

The rearrangement joins TRBV4-2 to TRBJ1-5; 9 bases line up with TRBD1. Losses at the gene ends were 4 bases for V and 6 bases for J; bases not matched to a gene: 4. Germline CDR1 and CDR2: LGHNA and YNFKEQ. The CDR3 is 14 residues long. DNA of the CDR3: TGTGCCAGCAGCCGGGGACAGGGAAGTCAGCCCCAGCATTTT. It yields the protein CASSRGQGSQPQHF.

The chain has TRBV7-8 and TRBJ2-5, with TRBD2 matching over 7 bases. J gave up 2 bases and V 5 bases, and 5 bases lay outside the gene matches. This CDR3 spans 14 amino acids. CDR1 SGHVS and CDR2 FQNEAQ come from the germline V gene. The CDR3 sequence: CASSRGLLQETQYF. The DNA of the CDR3 is TGTGCCAGCAGCCGGGGACTACTACAAGAGACCCAGTACTTC.

The chain joins TRBV28 to TRBJ2-2; 9 bases align to TRBD2. CDR3 length equals 16 residues. V was pared by 7 bases and J by 0 bases, with 6 bases of the junction left unmatched. The germline gives CDR1 MDHEN, CDR2 SYDVKM. CDR3 nucleotides: TGTGCCAGCATCCCAGCGGGGGGCCCGAACACCGGGGAGCTGTTTTTT. Protein: CASIPAGGPNTGELFF.

This clone was picked up a small number of times. The CDR3 protein is CASSPNGLAGGLYF. CDR3 DNA sequence: TGTGCCAGCAGCCCGAACGGACTAGCGGGAGGGCTTTACTTC. The J gene is TRBJ2-7, the V gene TRBV11-2, with 15 bases aligning to TRBD2. The CDR3 has 14 amino acids. V was pared by 5 bases and J by 13 bases, with 9 bases of the junction left unmatched. Germline loops: CDR1 SGHAT, CDR2 FQNNGV. The full variable domain, rest sourced from reference TRBV11-2 and TRBJ2-7, is EAGVAQSPRYKIIEKRQSVAFWCNPISGHATLYWYQQILGQGPKLLIQFQNNGVVDDSQLPKDRFSAERLKGVDSTLKIQPAKLEDSAVYLCASSPNGLAGGLYFGPGTRLTVT.

This rearrangement joins TRBV11-3 to TRBJ2-6; a weak D match, TRBD1 (5 bases). Per germline, CDR1 SGHNT and CDR2 YENEEA. Deletions cut 1 base from V and 0 bases from J, with 13 bases between. The CDR3 contains 18 residues. The CDR3 DNA reads as TGTGCCAGCAGCTTAGGCCTACAGGACCCCTCTGGGGCCAACGTCCTGACTTTC. This translates into CASSLGLQDPSGANVLTF.

This clone was counted a few times. The gene calls are TRBV30 and TRBJ2-5, with D possibly being TRBD1 (5 bases). Trimming left V 4 bases short and J 2 bases short, with 17 bases between. The CDR3 extends over 15 amino acids. Germline V gene sequence: CDR1 GTSNPN, CDR2 SVGIG (reference sequence). The CDR3 spells CAWTLGYRSQETQYF. CDR3 nucleotide sequence: TGTGCCTGGACCCTCGGGTACAGGAGTCAAGAGACCCAGTACTTC.

The V and J genes are TRBV5-1 and TRBJ2-2, with 7 bases aligning to TRBD2. This CDR3 has 15 amino acids. The ends lost 0 bases at V and 6 bases at J; junction bases unmatched: 5. CDR1 and CDR2 from the germline V gene are SGHRS and YFSETQ. The CDR3 here is CASSLVVTSSGELFF. The CDR3 DNA follows: TGCGCCAGCAGCTTGGTTGTGACTAGCTCCGGGGAGCTGTTTTTT.

This clone was seen a few times. V is TRBV6-5 and J is TRBJ1-1, with TRBD1 identical over 8 bases. With V trimmed by 6 bases and J by 6 bases, 9 bases remained unmatched. The CDR3 length is 14 residues. Germline assignment: CDR1 MNHEY and CDR2 SVGAGI. The CDR3 loop reads CASRLIDRGAEAFF. The DNA for the CDR3 is TGTGCCAGCAGACTTATCGACAGGGGCGCTGAAGCTTTCTTT.